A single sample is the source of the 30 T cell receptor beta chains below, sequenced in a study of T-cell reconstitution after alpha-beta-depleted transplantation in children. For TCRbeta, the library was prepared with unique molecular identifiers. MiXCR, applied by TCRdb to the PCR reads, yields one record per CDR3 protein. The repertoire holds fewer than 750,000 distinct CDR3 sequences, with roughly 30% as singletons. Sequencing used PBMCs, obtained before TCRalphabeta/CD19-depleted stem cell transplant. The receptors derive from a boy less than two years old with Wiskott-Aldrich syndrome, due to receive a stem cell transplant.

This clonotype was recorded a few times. The CDR3 DNA sequence: TGCAGCGTGGAGGGAGTCAGGGGCGGGGAAGAGACCCAGTACTTC. Protein: CSVEGVRGGEETQYF. The chain is built from TRBV29-1 and TRBJ2-5, with D perhaps TRBD1 or TRBD2 (6 bases each). The V end lost 6 bases, the J end lost 3 bases, and 20 bases lay between the germline ends. In germline, CDR1 is SQVTM, CDR2 ANQGSEA. This CDR3 is built from 15 residues.

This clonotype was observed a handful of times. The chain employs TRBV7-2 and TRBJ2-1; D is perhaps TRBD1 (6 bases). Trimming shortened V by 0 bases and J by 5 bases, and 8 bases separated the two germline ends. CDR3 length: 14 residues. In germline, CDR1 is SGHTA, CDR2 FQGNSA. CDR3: CASSLATGNNEQFF. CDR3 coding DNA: TGTGCCAGCAGCTTAGCCACAGGGAACAATGAGCAGTTCTTC.

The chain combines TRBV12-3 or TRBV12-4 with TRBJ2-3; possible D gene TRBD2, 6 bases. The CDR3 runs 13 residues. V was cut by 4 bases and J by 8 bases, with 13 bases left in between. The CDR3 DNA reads TGTGCCAGCAGTTCATCTAGCGCCGGTACGCAGTATTTT. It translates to CASSSSSAGTQYF.

The CDR3 region has the DNA TGTGCCAGCAGCGCAGGCGGGAGGGGATCCTACAATGAGCAGTTCTTC. Its protein product is CASSAGGRGSYNEQFF. The rearrangement joins TRBV9 to TRBJ2-1; 9 bases match TRBD2. CDR1 SGDLS and CDR2 YYNGEE come from the germline V gene. CDR3 length equals 16 residues. Trimming took 3 bases from V and 1 from J; bases not matched to a gene: 5.

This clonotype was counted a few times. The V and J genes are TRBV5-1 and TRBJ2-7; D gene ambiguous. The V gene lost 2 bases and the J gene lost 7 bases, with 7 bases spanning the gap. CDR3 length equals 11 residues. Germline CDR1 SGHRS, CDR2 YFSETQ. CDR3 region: CASSFESEQYF. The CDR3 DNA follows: TGCGCCAGCAGCTTTGAATCGGAGCAGTACTTC. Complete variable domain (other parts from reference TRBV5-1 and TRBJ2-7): KAGVTQTPRYLIKTRGQQVTLSCSPISGHRSVSWYQQTPGQGLQFLFEYFSETQRNKGNFPGRFSGRQFSNSRSEMNVSTLELGDSALYLCASSFESEQYFGPGTRLTVT.

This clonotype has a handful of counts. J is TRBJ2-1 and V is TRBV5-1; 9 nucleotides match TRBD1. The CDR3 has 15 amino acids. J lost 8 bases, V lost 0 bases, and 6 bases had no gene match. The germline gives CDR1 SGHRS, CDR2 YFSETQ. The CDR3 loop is CASSLGPQGAYEQFF. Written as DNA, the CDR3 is TGCGCCAGCAGCTTGGGACCACAGGGGGCATATGAGCAGTTCTTC.

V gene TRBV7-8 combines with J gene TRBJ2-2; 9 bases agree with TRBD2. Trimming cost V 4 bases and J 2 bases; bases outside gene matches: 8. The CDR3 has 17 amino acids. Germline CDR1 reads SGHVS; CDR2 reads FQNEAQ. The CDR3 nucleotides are TGTGCCAGCAGCTCCCGTCTTAGCGGGAGCAACACCGGGGAGCTGTTTTTT. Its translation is CASSSRLSGSNTGELFF.

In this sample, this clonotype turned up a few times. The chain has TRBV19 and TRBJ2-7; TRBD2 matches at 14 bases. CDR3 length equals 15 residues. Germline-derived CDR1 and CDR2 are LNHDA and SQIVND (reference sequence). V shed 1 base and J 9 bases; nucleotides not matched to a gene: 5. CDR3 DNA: TGTGCCAGTAGTATAGGGGGACTAGCGGGAGAAGTGCAGTACTTC. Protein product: CASSIGGLAGEVQYF.

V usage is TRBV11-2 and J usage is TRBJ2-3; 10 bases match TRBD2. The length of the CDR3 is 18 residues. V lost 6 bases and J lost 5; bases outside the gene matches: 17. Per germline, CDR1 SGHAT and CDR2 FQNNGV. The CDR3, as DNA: TGTGCCAGCAGTTTTTCTCGGACTAGCGGAGGAGCTCGAGATACGCAGTATTTT. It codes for CASSFSRTSGGARDTQYF.

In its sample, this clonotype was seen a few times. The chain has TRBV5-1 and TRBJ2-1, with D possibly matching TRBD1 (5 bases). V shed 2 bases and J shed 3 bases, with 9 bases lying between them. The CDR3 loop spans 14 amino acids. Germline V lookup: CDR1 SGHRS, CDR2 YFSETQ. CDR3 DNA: TGCGCCAGCAGCTTAAGGGGCGACTACAATGAGCAGTTCTTC. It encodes CASSLRGDYNEQFF.

CDR3: CASSQVLELTDTQYF. CDR3 coding DNA: TGTGCCAGCAGCCAAGTTTTAGAATTGACAGATACGCAGTATTTT. This rearrangement joins TRBV3-1 to TRBJ2-3; D is ambiguous. The CDR3 is 15 residues long. Deletions cut 1 base from V and 3 bases from J, with 11 bases between. Germline V gives CDR1 LGHDT, CDR2 YNNKEL (reference sequence).

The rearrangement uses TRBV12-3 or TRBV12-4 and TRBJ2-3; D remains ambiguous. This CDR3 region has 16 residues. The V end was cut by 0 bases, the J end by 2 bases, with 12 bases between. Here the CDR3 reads CASSLAVPEPTDTQYF. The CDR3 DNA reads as TGTGCCAGCAGTTTAGCGGTCCCGGAACCCACAGATACGCAGTATTTT.

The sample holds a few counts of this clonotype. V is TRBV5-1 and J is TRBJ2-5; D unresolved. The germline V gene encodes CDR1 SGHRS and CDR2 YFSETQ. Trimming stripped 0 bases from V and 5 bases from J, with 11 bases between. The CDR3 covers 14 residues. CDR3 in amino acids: CASSLGELRETQYF. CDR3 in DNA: TGCGCCAGCAGCTTGGGTGAATTGCGGGAGACCCAGTACTTC.

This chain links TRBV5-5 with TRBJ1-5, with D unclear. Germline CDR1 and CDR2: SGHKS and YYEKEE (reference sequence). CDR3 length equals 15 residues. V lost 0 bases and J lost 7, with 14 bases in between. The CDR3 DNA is TGTGCCAGCAGCTTGGCCGGGATTACGGGGCAGCCCCAGCATTTT. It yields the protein CASSLAGITGQPQHF.

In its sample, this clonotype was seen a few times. CDR3 sequence (DNA): TGTGCCAGCAGCCGAGGAGGCCACGAGCAGTACTTC. Protein: CASSRGGHEQYF. The J gene is TRBJ2-7, the V gene TRBV3-1; D perhaps matches TRBD2 (5 bases). The V gene's germline CDR1 is LGHDT and CDR2 YNNKEL (reference sequence). This CDR3 is 12 amino acids long. V lost 4 bases and J 5 bases, leaving 9 bases between the germline ends.

CDR3 sequence: CASSGVSSYNSPLHF. CDR3 nucleotides: TGTGCCAGCAGTGGGGTTAGCTCCTATAATTCACCCCTCCACTTT. V gene TRBV2 combines with J gene TRBJ1-6; D remains ambiguous. The CDR3 length is 15 residues. The V gene lost 4 bases and the J gene lost 0 bases, with 7 bases spanning the gap. Germline CDR1 is SNHLY and CDR2 is FYNNEI.

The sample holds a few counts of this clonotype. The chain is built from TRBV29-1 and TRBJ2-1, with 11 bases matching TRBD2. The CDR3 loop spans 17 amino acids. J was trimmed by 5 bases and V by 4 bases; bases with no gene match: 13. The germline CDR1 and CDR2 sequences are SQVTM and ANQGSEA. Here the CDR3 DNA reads TGCAGCGTTGGAAGGCTAACTAGCGGGAGTGTGAACAATGAGCAGTTCTTC. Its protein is CSVGRLTSGSVNNEQFF.

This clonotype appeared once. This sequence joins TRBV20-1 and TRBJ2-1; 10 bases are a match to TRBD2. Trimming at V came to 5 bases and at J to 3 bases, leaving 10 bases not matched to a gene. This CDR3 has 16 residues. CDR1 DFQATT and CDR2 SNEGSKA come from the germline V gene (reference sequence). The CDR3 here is CSADSLIAGGYNEQFF. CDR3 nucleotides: TGCAGTGCTGATAGCCTAATAGCGGGAGGCTACAATGAGCAGTTCTTC.

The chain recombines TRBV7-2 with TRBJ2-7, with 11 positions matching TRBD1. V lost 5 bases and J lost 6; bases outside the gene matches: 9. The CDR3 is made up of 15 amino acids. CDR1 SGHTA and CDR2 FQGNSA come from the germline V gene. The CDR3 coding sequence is TGTGCCAGCAGCGCAACCGGGACAGGGGGTGTCGAGCAGTACTTC. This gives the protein CASSATGTGGVEQYF.

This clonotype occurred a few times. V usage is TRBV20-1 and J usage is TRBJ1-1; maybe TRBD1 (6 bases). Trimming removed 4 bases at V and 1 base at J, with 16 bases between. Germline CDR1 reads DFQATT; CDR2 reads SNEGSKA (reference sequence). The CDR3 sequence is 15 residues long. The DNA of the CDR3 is TGCAGTGCTAACCCTCCGGGACATCAGAACACTGAAGCTTTCTTT. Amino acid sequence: CSANPPGHQNTEAFF.

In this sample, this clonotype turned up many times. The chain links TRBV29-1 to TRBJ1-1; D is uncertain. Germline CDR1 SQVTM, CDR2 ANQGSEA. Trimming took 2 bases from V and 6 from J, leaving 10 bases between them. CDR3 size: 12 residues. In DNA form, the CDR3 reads TGCAGCGTTGAATGGCCCGGGGCTGAAGCTTTCTTT. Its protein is CSVEWPGAEAFF.

CDR3 residues: CASSVATRLDNEQFF. The CDR3 DNA is TGTGCCAGCAGCGTAGCTACGCGACTAGACAATGAGCAGTTCTTC. The chain uses TRBV9 and TRBJ2-1, with D perhaps TRBD2 (6 bases). Trimming shortened V by 0 bases and J by 5 bases, and 12 bases separated the two germline ends. CDR3 length: 15 amino acids. Germline-derived CDR1 and CDR2 are SGDLS and YYNGEE. Filled out from reference TRBV9 and TRBJ2-1, the complete variable domain reads DSGVTQTPKHLITATGQRVTLRCSPRSGDLSVYWYQQSLDQGLQFLIQYYNGEERAKGNILERFSAQQFPDLHSELNLSSLELGDSALYFCASSVATRLDNEQFFGPGTRLTVL.

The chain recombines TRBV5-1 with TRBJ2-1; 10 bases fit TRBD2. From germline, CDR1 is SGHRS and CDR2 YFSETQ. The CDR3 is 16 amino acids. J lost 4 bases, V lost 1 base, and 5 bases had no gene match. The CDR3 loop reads CASSLRAGGGYNEQFF. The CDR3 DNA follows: TGCGCCAGCAGCTTGAGAGCGGGAGGGGGTTACAATGAGCAGTTCTTC.

CDR3 DNA sequence: TGCAGCGCTACGTCCGACACAAGACTGTTTTTT. This encodes CSATSDTRLFF. The gene calls are TRBV29-1 and TRBJ1-4; D gene unclear. The germline V gene has CDR1 SQVTM and CDR2 ANQGSEA. This CDR3 comprises 11 residues. V lost 7 bases, J lost 13 bases, and 16 bases lay in between.

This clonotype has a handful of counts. CDR3 nucleotide sequence: TGCGCCAGCAGCTTGAGAGCTTTCACAGATACGCAGTATTTT. Translating gives CASSLRAFTDTQYF. The J gene is TRBJ2-3, the V gene TRBV5-1; D call uncertain. Germline CDR1 and CDR2: SGHRS and YFSETQ. Trimming left V 1 base short and J 2 bases short, with 8 bases between. The CDR3 spans 14 residues.

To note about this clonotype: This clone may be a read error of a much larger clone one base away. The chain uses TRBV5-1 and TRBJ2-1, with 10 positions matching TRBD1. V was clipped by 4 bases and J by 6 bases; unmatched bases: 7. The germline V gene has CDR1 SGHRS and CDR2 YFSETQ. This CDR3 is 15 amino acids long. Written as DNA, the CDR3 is TGCGCCAGCAGCGAGGACAGGGGGTTTGCCAATGAGCAGTTCTTC. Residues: CASSEDRGFANEQFF.

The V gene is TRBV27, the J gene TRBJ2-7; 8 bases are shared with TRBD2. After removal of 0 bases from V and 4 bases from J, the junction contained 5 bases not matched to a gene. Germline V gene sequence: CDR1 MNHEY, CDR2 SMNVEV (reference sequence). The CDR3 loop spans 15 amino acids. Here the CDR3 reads CASSLSLAGGYEQYF. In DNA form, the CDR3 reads TGTGCCAGCAGTTTATCGCTCGCGGGAGGATACGAGCAGTACTTC.

The CDR3 DNA reads as TGTGCCAGCAGCTTATCCGGGAAAAGCAATCAGCCCCAGCATTTT. Its protein is CASSLSGKSNQPQHF. The chain employs TRBV7-6 and TRBJ1-5, with D unclear. CDR1 SGHVS and CDR2 FNYEAQ come from the germline V gene. V lost 2 bases and J lost 1, with 9 bases in between. The CDR3 extends over 15 amino acids. Complete variable domain (other parts from reference TRBV7-6 and TRBJ1-5): GAGVSQSPRYKVTKRGQDVALRCDPISGHVSLYWYRQALGQGPEFLTYFNYEAQQDKSGLPNDRFSAERPEGSISTLTIQRTEQRDSAMYRCASSLSGKSNQPQHFGDGTRLSIL.

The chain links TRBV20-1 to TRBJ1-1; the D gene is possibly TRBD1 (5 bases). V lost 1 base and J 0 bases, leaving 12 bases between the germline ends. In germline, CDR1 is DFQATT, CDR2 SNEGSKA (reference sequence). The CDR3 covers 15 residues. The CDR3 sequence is CSARVPGRLNTEAFF. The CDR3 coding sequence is TGCAGTGCTAGAGTCCCGGGACGGCTGAACACTGAAGCTTTCTTT.

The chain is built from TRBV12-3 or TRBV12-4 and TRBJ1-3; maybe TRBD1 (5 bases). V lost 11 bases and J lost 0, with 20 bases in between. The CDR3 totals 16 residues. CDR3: CARGLGVHSSGNTIYF. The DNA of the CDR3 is TGTGCCCGGGGATTAGGGGTTCATAGCTCTGGAAACACCATATATTTT.